These T cell receptor beta chains were read from a single sample in a study of shared T cell receptors in the human thymus. Clones were read by immunoSEQ multiplex PCR, and TCRdb kept only the in-frame ones, dropping some. The table includes approximately 760,000 clones, roughly 85% detected once. These data were likewise used in another study, on human thymus T cells.

The sequencing input was thymocytes. These receptors were obtained from a girl under three years old with a congenital heart defect. Both conserved end residues are part of each CDR3. D genes are given only for firm matches. Size values are once, few and many counts, or a class for expanded clones, and some rows have none.

d_call j_call clone_size v_call cdr3_nt cdr3_aa
. TRBJ1-2 . TRBV4-3 TGCGCCAGCAGCCAAGATTCCCTCGGCAGGGGTAAGAGCTACACCTTC CASSQDSLGRGKSYTF
TRBD2 TRBJ2-5 . TRBV7-6 TGTGCCAGCAGCTTACAGGGGACTAGGGGGAGGAAGACCCAGTACTTC CASSLQGTRGRKTQYF
TRBD1 TRBJ1-4 . TRBV9 TGTGCCAGCAGCTCCCAGGGGGGCATTGGTGAAAAACTGTTTTTT CASSSQGGIGEKLFF
TRBD2 TRBJ2-1 . TRBV4-1 TGCGCCAGCAGCCTTACTATCACTAGCGGATCCTACAATGAGCAGTTCTTC CASSLTITSGSYNEQFF
TRBD1 TRBJ1-2 few TRBV14 TGTGCCAGCAGGCCGACAGGGGATGGCGGCTACACCTTC CASRPTGDGGYTF
. TRBJ1-3 . TRBV7-4 TGTGCCAGCAGCTTAGGGGTTGGGAGGGAACGTGGAAACACCATATATTTT CASSLGVGRERGNTIYF
. TRBJ1-1 . TRBV6-1 TGTGCCAGCAGTGAAAGGGTGCGGGGTTACATTCAGAACACTGAAGCTTTCTTT CASSERVRGYIQNTEAFF
TRBD2 TRBJ2-3 . TRBV10-3 TGTGCCATCAGTGATAGTACTGGTGGCGGGGGGGCGTCTAGGCGCACAGATACGCAGTATTTT CAISDSTGGGGASRRTDTQYF
. TRBJ2-7 . TRBV6-6 TGTGCCAGCAGTTACGTCCAGGGAATCTTCTACGAGCAGTACTTC CASSYVQGIFYEQYF
. TRBJ1-4 . TRBV5-1 TGCGCCAGCAGGGACAGTCCGGGATCATCAACTAATGAAAAACTGTTTTTT CASRDSPGSSTNEKLFF
TRBD1 TRBJ1-2 . TRBV15 TGTGCCACCAGCCCCGGACAGGACGTGGATGGCTACACCTTC CATSPGQDVDGYTF
. TRBJ2-7 . TRBV18 TGTGCCAGCTCACCACCGGGAGGTCCCCACGAGCAGTACTTC CASSPPGGPHEQYF
TRBD2 TRBJ2-7 . TRBV11-2 TGTGCCAGCAGCTTAGTAGCGGGCTACGAGCAGTACTTC CASSLVAGYEQYF
. TRBJ2-1 . TRBV4-3 TGCGCCAGCAGCCAAGATTACGGAGGACCCCACCTTTACAATGAGCAGTTCTTC CASSQDYGGPHLYNEQFF
. TRBJ2-7 . TRBV7-2 TGTGCCAGCAGCTTCTCCCCAACATTCGAAATTACCTACGAGCAGTACTTC CASSFSPTFEITYEQYF
TRBD1 TRBJ2-5 . TRBV11-3 TGTGCCAGCAGCGCAACAGGGGCTGAGGGGGAGACCCAGTACTTC CASSATGAEGETQYF
. TRBJ1-3 once TRBV18 TGTGCCAGCTCCCCGACATGCTCTGGAAACACCATATATTTT CASSPTCSGNTIYF
. TRBJ2-3 . TRBV11-1 TGTGCCAGCAGCCCTGACCACCAACCTGTGACAAGCACAGATACGCAGTATTTT CASSPDHQPVTSTDTQYF
TRBD1 TRBJ2-5 . TRBV7-2 TGTGCCAGCAGCTCACACAGGGGTTCAGGGGAGCAGTACTTC CASSSHRGSGEQYF
. TRBJ1-1 few TRBV28 TGTGCCAGCAGTTTCGGGGGGGACAAAAACACTGAAGCTTTCTTT CASSFGGDKNTEAFF
. TRBJ2-1 once TRBV15 TGTGCCACCAGCAGAGATCTGAGAGCCCGCAATGTGTACCGACTATCTACCTACAATGAGCAGTTCTTC CATSRDLRARNVYRLSTYNEQFF
. TRBJ2-1 . TRBV7-2 TGTGCCAGCAGCCTCGCCCCAGGGAGGTCCTACAATGAGCAGTTCTTC CASSLAPGRSYNEQFF
. TRBJ2-3 . TRBV7-8 TGTGCCAGCAGCTTACACGGGACACCAATCACAGATACGCAGTATTTT CASSLHGTPITDTQYF
. TRBJ1-1 . TRBV12-5 TGTGCTAGTGGATGGCGGGGGAACACTGAAGCTTTCTTT CASGWRGNTEAFF
TRBD2 TRBJ2-7 . TRBV7-2 TGTGCCAGCAGCTTGACTAGCTCTCCCTACGAGCAGTACTTC CASSLTSSPYEQYF
TRBD1 TRBJ2-7 . TRBV19 TGTGCCAGTAGTATCGGGGGCAGGGGGCCCTACGAGCAGTACTTC CASSIGGRGPYEQYF
. TRBJ1-6 once TRBV7-9 TGTGCCAGCAGCTTAATTGAGTATTCACCCCTCCACTTT CASSLIEYSPLHF
TRBD1 TRBJ1-6 . TRBV28 TGTGCCAGCAGTTGTCCCCCGGGACAGGGTACCTTCTCCTATAATTCACCCCTCCACTTT CASSCPPGQGTFSYNSPLHF
. TRBJ2-1 few TRBV19 TGTGCCAGTAGTATAGGGAAAAATCCTCGGACAGACCACTACAATGAGCAGTTCTTC CASSIGKNPRTDHYNEQFF
. TRBJ1-2 . TRBV10-2 TGCGCCAGCAGTGAGTCGGAGGGCTATGGCTACACCTTC CASSESEGYGYTF
. TRBJ2-5 few TRBV28 TGTGCCAGCAGTTTATCCCTCAGACACCACCAAGAGACCCAGTACTTC CASSLSLRHHQETQYF
TRBD1 TRBJ2-7 . TRBV5-1 TGCGCCAGCAGCGAACCGGGACAGGGGTCCTACGAGCAGTACTTC CASSEPGQGSYEQYF